This T cell receptor beta chain derives from a study of technical replicates of blood from a few donors. Sequencing was performed with immunoSEQ multiplex PCR; in TCRdb, only in-frame clones are kept and a portion is missing. The sample lists around 76,000 clones, roughly nine tenths occurring once. Per germline, CDR1 MGHRA and CDR2 YSYEKL. This CDR3 region has 13 residues. Trimming took 0 bases from V and 6 from J, leaving 6 bases between them. J is TRBJ2-4 and V is TRBV4-1; no reliable D call. The TCR was taken from a human donor in good health. The specimen sequenced was T cells isolated from PBMCs. CDR3 nucleotide sequence: TGCGCCAGCAGCCAAGACGCGGTAAACATTCAGTACTTC. This encodes CASSQDAVNIQYF.